This T cell receptor beta chain was sequenced in a study of beta chain features in type 1 diabetes. Study summary: Healthy donors and patients had similar age, gender and cell yields. Researchers looked at around 100 million sorted cells across all samples.

CD4+ cells of the naive, central memory, regulatory and stem cell-like memory types were sorted via CD45RO/CCR7/CD25/CD127/CD95/CD27. The CDR3 consists of 14 residues. Trimming left V 2 bases short and J 3 bases short, with 11 bases between. Germline loops: CDR1 SGHTA, CDR2 FQGNSA. The investigators reverse transcribed all of the isolated RNA, so they sequenced expressed TCRB transcripts. Reads from naive, central memory and regulatory T cell samples averaged around 3.5 million. The data were produced by immunoSEQ multiplex PCR, yet TCRdb's version contains in-frame clones alone and is incomplete. The table shows 300,000 to 400,000 clones, with 7% to 9% occurring only once. This clone was observed many times.

The sample taken for sequencing was central memory CD4+ T cells from blood. The chain combines TRBV7-2 with TRBJ2-7; a possible D gene is TRBD1 (7 bases). This receptor was obtained from a woman aged 18-29 years in good health. CDR3 protein: CASSLWRGLYEQYF. The CDR3 DNA follows: TGTGCCAGCAGCTTATGGAGGGGGCTCTACGAGCAGTACTTC.